Reported below is one TCR beta chain. The sample contains more than one DNA sequence encoding this CDR3. The sample originates from a study of shared clonotypes between healthy human individuals. TCRdb keeps only in-frame clones here, not all; method: immunoSEQ multiplex PCR. The table shows 2 million to 2.5 million clones, with 85% to 95% occurring only once. This CDR3 spans 13 amino acids. Deletions cut 1 base from V and 6 bases from J, with 10 bases between. Germline CDR1 and CDR2: KGHSH and LQKENI. The source is a man in his late teens or twenties in good health. Some clones in this sample may be carry-over from other donors' samples. Sequenced: naive CD4+ T cells from PBMCs. Subset defined: CD45RA+ positively selected. V and J are TRBV18 and TRBJ2-7, with TRBD1 as a possible D gene (7 bases). CDR3 residues: CASSPRQGGEQYF. CDR3 nucleotides: TGTGCCAGCTCACCACGACAGGGAGGCGAGCAGTACTTC.